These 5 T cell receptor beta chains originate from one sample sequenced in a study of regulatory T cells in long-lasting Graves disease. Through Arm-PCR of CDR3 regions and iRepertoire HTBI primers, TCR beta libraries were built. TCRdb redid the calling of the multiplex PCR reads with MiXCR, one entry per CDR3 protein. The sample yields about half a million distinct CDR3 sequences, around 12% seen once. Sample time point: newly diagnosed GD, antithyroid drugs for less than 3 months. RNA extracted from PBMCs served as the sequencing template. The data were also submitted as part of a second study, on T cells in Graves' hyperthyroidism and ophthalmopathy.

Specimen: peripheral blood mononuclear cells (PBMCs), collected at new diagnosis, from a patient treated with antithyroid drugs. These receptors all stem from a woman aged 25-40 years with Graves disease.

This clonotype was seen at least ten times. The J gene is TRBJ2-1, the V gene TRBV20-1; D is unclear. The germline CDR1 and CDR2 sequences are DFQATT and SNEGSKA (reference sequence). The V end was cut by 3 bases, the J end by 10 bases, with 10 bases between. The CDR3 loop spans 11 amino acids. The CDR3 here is CSASQTREQFF. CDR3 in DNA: TGCAGTGCTAGCCAGACCAGGGAGCAGTTCTTC.

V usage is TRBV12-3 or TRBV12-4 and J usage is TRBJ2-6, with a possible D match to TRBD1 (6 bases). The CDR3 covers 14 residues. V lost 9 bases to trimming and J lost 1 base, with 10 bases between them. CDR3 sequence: CASLQGSGANVLTF. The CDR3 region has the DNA TGTGCCAGTCTACAGGGATCTGGGGCCAACGTCCTGACTTTC.

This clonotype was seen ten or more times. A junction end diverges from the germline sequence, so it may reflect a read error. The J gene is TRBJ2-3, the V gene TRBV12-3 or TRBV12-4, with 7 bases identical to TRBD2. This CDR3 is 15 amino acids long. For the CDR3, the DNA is TGTGCCACCAGTCGGCCCAGCGGGGGCACAGATACGCAGTATTTT. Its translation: CATSRPSGGTDTQYF.

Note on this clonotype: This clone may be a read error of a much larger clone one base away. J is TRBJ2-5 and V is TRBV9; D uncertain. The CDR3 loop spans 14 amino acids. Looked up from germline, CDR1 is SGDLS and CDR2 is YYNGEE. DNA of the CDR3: TGTGCCAGCAGCGTAGGGCACCGCCAAGAGACCCAGTGCTTC. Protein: CASSVGHRQETQCF.

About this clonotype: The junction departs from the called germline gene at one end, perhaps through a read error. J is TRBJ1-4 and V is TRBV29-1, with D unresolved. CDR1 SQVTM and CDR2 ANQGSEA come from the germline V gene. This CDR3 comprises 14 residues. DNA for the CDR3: TGCAGCGTTCCTTCAGGAGCAACTAATGGAAAACTGTTTTTT. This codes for CSVPSGATNGKLFF. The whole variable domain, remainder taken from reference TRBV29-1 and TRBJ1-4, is SAVISQKPSRDICQRGTSLTIQCQVDSQVTMMFWYRQQPGQSLTLIATANQGSEATYESGFVIDKFPISRPNLTFSTLTVSNMSPEDSSIYLCSVPSGATNGKLFFGSGTQLSVL.